These 25 T cell receptor beta chains came from one sample sequenced in a study of shared clonotypes between healthy human individuals. Naivety among CD8 cells was defined by CD45RO negativity and positive CCR7 selection, thereby excluding terminally differentiated effector memory CD45RA+ cells. The table came from immunoSEQ multiplex PCR; TCRdb's copy has only in-frame clones and leaves some out. The table has around 2.1 million clones, roughly 91% seen once. Sequenced sample: naive CD8+ T cells from PBMCs. Receptor source: a man younger than 35 in good health. Some clones in this sample may be carry-over from other donors' samples.

This chain connects TRBV14 to TRBJ2-7; no clear D. V lost 0 bases to trimming and J lost 2 bases, with 5 bases between them. Germline V CDR1 and CDR2: SGHDN, FVKESK. The CDR3 spans 13 residues. DNA for the CDR3: TGTGCCAGCAGCCAAGATAAGGCCTACGAGCAGTACTTC. This sequence encodes CASSQDKAYEQYF.

The gene calls are TRBV10-3 and TRBJ2-5, with 12 nucleotides matching TRBD2. Germline-derived CDR1 and CDR2 are ENHRY and SYGVKD. Germline trimming cut 2 bases from V and 2 bases from J; bases unmatched to any gene: 6. CDR3 length: 17 amino acids. This CDR3 is CAISEPSGRARQETQYF. In DNA form, the CDR3 reads TGTGCCATCAGTGAGCCTAGCGGGAGGGCGAGACAAGAGACCCAGTACTTC.

Remarks on this clone: The identical CDR3 is also encoded by other nucleotide sequences in the sample. The chain is built from TRBV9 and TRBJ2-7; the match to TRBD2 covers 13 bases. V lost 4 bases and J lost 3; bases outside the gene matches: 4. The CDR3 is made up of 15 amino acids. CDR1 and CDR2 (germline): SGDLS, YYNGEE. In DNA, the CDR3 is TGTGCCAGCAGCTTGGGGACTAGCGGGGACTACGAGCAGTACTTC. Translating it yields CASSLGTSGDYEQYF.

This chain uses TRBV7-9 with TRBJ2-4; 9 bases fit TRBD2. Germline V gene data show CDR1 as SEHNR and CDR2 as FQNEAQ (reference sequence). V was clipped by 5 bases and J by 1 base; unmatched bases: 6. The CDR3 has 16 residues. For the CDR3, the DNA is TGTGCCAGCAGCCCATTAGCGGGAGAGGCCAAAAACATTCAGTACTTC. Its translation is CASSPLAGEAKNIQYF.

V and J are TRBV11-3 and TRBJ2-3; D is perhaps TRBD1 or TRBD2 (5 bases each). From germline, CDR1 is SGHNT and CDR2 YENEEA. V lost 1 base and J 2 bases, leaving 13 bases between the germline ends. This CDR3 is built from 16 residues. This chain's CDR3 is CASSLGTWGTTDTQYF. The CDR3 DNA is TGTGCCAGCAGCTTAGGGACATGGGGGACCACAGATACGCAGTATTTT.

V gene TRBV7-9 combines with J gene TRBJ2-5; D unresolved. V gave up 1 base and J gave up 3 bases, with 12 bases separating them. The CDR3 totals 15 residues. The germline gives CDR1 SEHNR, CDR2 FQNEAQ (reference sequence). CDR3 coding DNA: TGTGCCAGCAGCTTAGATGTAGGGTGGAAAGAGACCCAGTACTTC. Protein sequence: CASSLDVGWKETQYF.

This sequence joins TRBV7-9 and TRBJ1-3; possible D gene TRBD1, 6 bases. CDR1 is SEHNR and CDR2 is FQNEAQ in the germline V gene (reference sequence). Trimming left V 5 bases short and J 0 bases short, with 14 bases between. The CDR3 is made up of 16 amino acids. CDR3 region: CASSTRQAPSGNTIYF. The CDR3 nucleotides are TGTGCCAGCAGCACCAGACAGGCGCCCTCTGGAAACACCATATATTTT.

The CDR3 spells CASSQTTRYGYTF. The CDR3 DNA reads as TGTGCCAGCAGCCAAACCACTCGTTATGGCTACACCTTC. The chain has TRBV9 and TRBJ1-2; D unresolved. The CDR3 length is 13 residues. CDR1 and CDR2 from the germline V gene are SGDLS and YYNGEE. Trimming took 4 bases from V and 5 from J, leaving 12 bases between them.

Only one count was recorded for this clone. This chain connects TRBV4-3 to TRBJ2-3; TRBD2 might be the D (5 bases). Per the germline V gene, CDR1 is LGHNA and CDR2 is YSLEER. CDR3 length: 16 residues. V gave up 1 base and J gave up 0 bases, with 11 bases separating them. The CDR3 bases are TGCGCCAGCAGCCAAGGAGGGCCGGACAGCACAGATACGCAGTATTTT. Encoded protein: CASSQGGPDSTDTQYF.

CDR3: CASSLKYGGTHTEAFF. In nucleotides, the CDR3 is TGCGCCAGCAGCCTCAAATATGGGGGGACTCACACTGAAGCTTTCTTT. This sequence joins TRBV4-1 and TRBJ1-1; possibly TRBD1 for D (5 bases). This CDR3 region has 16 residues. Germline V gene lookup returns CDR1 MGHRA and CDR2 YSYEKL. V was pared by 4 bases and J by 3 bases, with 18 bases between.

This clone was detected only a few times. Other DNA sequences from this sample encode an identical CDR3 as well. This chain links TRBV27 with TRBJ2-2; no clear D. Germline CDR1 and CDR2: MNHEY and SMNVEV (reference sequence). This CDR3 is built from 13 residues. V was cut by 1 base and J by 7 bases, with 7 bases left in between. DNA of the CDR3: TGTGCCAGCAGTTTATGGGTCGACGGGGAGCTGTTTTTT. Translation: CASSLWVDGELFF.

The gene calls are TRBV4-3 and TRBJ2-1; 10 positions agree with TRBD1. This CDR3 spans 15 amino acids. V was pared by 4 bases and J by 4 bases, with 4 bases of the junction left unmatched. The germline V gene has CDR1 LGHNA and CDR2 YSLEER. The CDR3 protein is CASSPTGGKYNEQFF. In DNA form, the CDR3 reads TGCGCCAGCAGCCCGACAGGGGGCAAATACAATGAGCAGTTCTTC.

J is TRBJ2-1 and V is TRBV5-1; tentatively, D is TRBD2 (6 bases). With 0 bases removed from V and 6 bases from J, the gap between germline ends came to 16 bases. The germline V gene has CDR1 SGHRS and CDR2 YFSETQ. This CDR3 contains 16 residues. The DNA for the CDR3 is TGCGCCAGCAGCTTGGCCGTCGGCGGGATCAGCAATGAGCAGTTCTTC. It codes for CASSLAVGGISNEQFF.

The gene calls are TRBV15 and TRBJ2-7; D is unresolved. V was trimmed by 5 bases and J by 7 bases, leaving 12 bases between them. CDR3 length equals 12 residues. Germline V gene data show CDR1 as LNHNV and CDR2 as YYDKDF (reference sequence). This CDR3 reads CATSQGRAEQYF. Written as DNA, the CDR3 is TGTGCCACCAGCCAAGGACGGGCAGAGCAGTACTTC.

The chain has TRBV11-3 and TRBJ2-5, with D possibly TRBD1 on 7 matching bases. The V and J ends lost 3 bases and 5 bases respectively, with 16 bases between them. Germline CDR1 reads SGHNT; CDR2 reads YENEEA. The CDR3 loop spans 15 amino acids. The CDR3 nucleotides read TGTGCCAGCAGCTTCTACAGGGGAGGAGAGGAGACCCAGTACTTC. Its protein product is CASSFYRGGEETQYF.

The chain has TRBV5-6 and TRBJ1-4; tentatively, D is TRBD1 (5 bases). The V gene's germline CDR1 is SGHDT and CDR2 YYEEEE. Deletions cut 0 bases from V and 3 bases from J, with 12 bases between. This CDR3 comprises 16 residues. The CDR3 protein is CASSLVQGSANEKLFF. As DNA, the CDR3 is TGTGCCAGCAGCTTGGTGCAGGGATCTGCTAATGAAAAACTGTTTTTT.

This clone appeared a single time. V gene TRBV28 combines with J gene TRBJ2-5; 9 nucleotides line up with TRBD2. CDR3 length: 16 residues. Per the germline V gene, CDR1 is MDHEN and CDR2 is SYDVKM. V was clipped by 2 bases and J by 1 base; unmatched bases: 5. CDR3 in amino acids: CASSLPTSGLQETQYF. The CDR3 DNA reads as TGTGCCAGCAGTTTACCAACTAGCGGGCTCCAAGAGACCCAGTACTTC.

This chain uses TRBV7-9 with TRBJ2-5, with a tentative D call TRBD2 (6 bases). CDR3 size: 16 residues. Germline CDR1 and CDR2: SEHNR and FQNEAQ (reference sequence). The V and J ends lost 3 bases and 5 bases respectively, with 19 bases between them. CDR3 nucleotide sequence: TGTGCCAGCAGCTTCTCTTCGGGAGAAGTCTGGGAGACCCAGTACTTC. This sequence encodes CASSFSSGEVWETQYF. Supplemented by reference TRBV7-9 and TRBJ2-5, the full variable domain reads DTGVSQNPRHKITKRGQNVTFRCDPISEHNRLYWYRQTLGQGPEFLTYFQNEAQLEKSRLLSDRFSAERPKGSFSTLEIQRTEQGDSAMYLCASSFSSGEVWETQYFGPGTRLLVL.

V gene TRBV25-1 combines with J gene TRBJ2-1, with D possibly being TRBD1 or TRBD2 (5 bases each). V was trimmed by 7 bases and J by 15 bases, leaving 16 bases between them. The CDR3 totals 11 residues. Germline V gene sequence: CDR1 MGHDK, CDR2 SYGVNS. The CDR3 is CASMQGDQSFF. CDR3 sequence (DNA): TGTGCCAGCATGCAAGGGGACCAATCGTTCTTC.

The genes are TRBV19 and TRBJ2-7; D unresolved. The CDR3 length is 16 residues. Germline CDR1 and CDR2: LNHDA and SQIVND (reference sequence). V lost 3 bases to trimming and J lost 4 bases, with 19 bases between them. Here the CDR3 reads CASSIRRGTLDYEQYF. The DNA of the CDR3 is TGTGCCAGTAGTATCAGGAGAGGAACACTGGATTACGAGCAGTACTTC.

The rearrangement links TRBV25-1 to TRBJ1-2, with 7 bases aligning to TRBD1. V dropped 6 bases and J dropped 7; count of bases not matched to a gene: 5. Germline V gene sequence: CDR1 MGHDK, CDR2 SYGVNS. The CDR3 is 12 residues long. The CDR3 here is CASSTGVGGYTF. The CDR3 DNA is TGTGCCAGCAGCACAGGGGTCGGTGGCTACACCTTC.

A word on this clone: This specimen includes other DNA sequences encoding the same CDR3. The rearrangement uses TRBV27 and TRBJ2-1; tentatively, D is TRBD1 (6 bases). Trimming took off 3 bases at V and 7 bases at J, with 10 bases between the two ends. Germline CDR1 is MNHEY and CDR2 is SMNVEV (reference sequence). The CDR3 runs 13 residues. The CDR3 sequence is CASSFTGFNEQFF. The CDR3 region has the DNA TGTGCCAGCAGTTTCACAGGGTTTAATGAGCAGTTCTTC.

The V and J genes are TRBV19 and TRBJ2-2; 11 bases agree with TRBD2. The germline CDR1 and CDR2 sequences are LNHDA and SQIVND (reference sequence). V lost 5 bases and J lost 5; bases outside the gene matches: 7. The CDR3 sequence is 16 residues long. As DNA, the CDR3 is TGTGCCAGTAGTGTAGGACTAGCGGGCCGTACCGGGGAGCTGTTTTTT. Encoded protein: CASSVGLAGRTGELFF.

This sequence joins TRBV19 and TRBJ2-1, with D unresolved. There are 16 residues in the CDR3. Trimming cost V 4 bases and J 5 bases, with 18 bases left between them. The germline V gene has CDR1 LNHDA and CDR2 SQIVND (reference sequence). CDR3 in amino acids: CASSNYGVRSNNEQFF. The CDR3, as DNA: TGTGCCAGTAGTAATTATGGGGTACGGTCGAACAATGAGCAGTTCTTC.

The V call is TRBV7-8, the J call TRBJ2-5, with D unclear. The better agreement between TRBJ2-7 and the DNA end casts doubt on the J call. CDR1 SGHVS and CDR2 FQNEAQ come from the germline V gene. CDR3 size: 12 residues. CDR3 loop: CASSLRIHEQYF. Written as DNA, the CDR3 is TGTGCCAGCAGCTTGCGAATCCACGAGCAGTACTTC.